This record concerns one T cell receptor (beta chain) sequence. This sample stems from a study of blood T cell repertoires in COVID-19. Study in general: Material from acute and convalescent COVID-19 was sourced from the United States, Italy and Spain. Nucleic acid was either cDNA or gDNA, and it came from T cells, B-cell-depleted T cells, or PBMCs.

Method: immunoSEQ multiplex PCR; TCRdb's copy keeps in-frame clones and lacks some. Among some 96,000 clones listed, 85% were seen once. Source material: peripheral blood. The sequence was collected from a human donor in a cohort sampled during active COVID-19.

CDR3 sequence reads: CASSPVMLTGVAEQYF. DNA of the CDR3: TGTGCCAGCTCACCGGTAATGTTGACAGGGGTAGCCGAGCAGTACTTC. The V and J genes are TRBV18 and TRBJ2-7; 8 nucleotides match TRBD1. There are 16 residues in the CDR3. V gave up 3 bases and J gave up 6 bases; unmatched junction bases: 13. Germline CDR1 KGHSH, CDR2 LQKENI.